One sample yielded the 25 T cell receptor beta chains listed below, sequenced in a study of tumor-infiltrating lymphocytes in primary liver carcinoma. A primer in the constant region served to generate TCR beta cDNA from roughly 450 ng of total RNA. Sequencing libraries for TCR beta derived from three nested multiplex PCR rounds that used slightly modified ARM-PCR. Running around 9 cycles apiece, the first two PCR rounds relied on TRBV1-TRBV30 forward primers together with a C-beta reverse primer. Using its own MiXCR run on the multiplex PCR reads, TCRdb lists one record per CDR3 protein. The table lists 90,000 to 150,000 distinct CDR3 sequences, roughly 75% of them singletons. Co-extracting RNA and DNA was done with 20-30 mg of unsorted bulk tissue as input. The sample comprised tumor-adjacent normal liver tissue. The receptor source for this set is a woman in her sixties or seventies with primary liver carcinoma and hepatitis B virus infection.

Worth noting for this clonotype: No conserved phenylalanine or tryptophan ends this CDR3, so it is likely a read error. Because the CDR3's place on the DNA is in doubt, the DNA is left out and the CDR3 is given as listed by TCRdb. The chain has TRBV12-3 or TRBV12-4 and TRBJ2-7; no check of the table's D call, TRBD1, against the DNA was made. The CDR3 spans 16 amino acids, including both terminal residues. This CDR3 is CASSKPRVPSSYEQYC.

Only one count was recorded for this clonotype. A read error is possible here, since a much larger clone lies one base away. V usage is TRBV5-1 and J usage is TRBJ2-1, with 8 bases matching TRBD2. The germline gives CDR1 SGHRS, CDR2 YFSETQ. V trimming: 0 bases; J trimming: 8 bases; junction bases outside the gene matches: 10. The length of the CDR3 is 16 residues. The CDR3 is CASSLAAGGIYDEQFF. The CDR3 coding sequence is TGCGCCAGCAGCTTGGCTGCGGGAGGTATATACGATGAGCAGTTCTTC.

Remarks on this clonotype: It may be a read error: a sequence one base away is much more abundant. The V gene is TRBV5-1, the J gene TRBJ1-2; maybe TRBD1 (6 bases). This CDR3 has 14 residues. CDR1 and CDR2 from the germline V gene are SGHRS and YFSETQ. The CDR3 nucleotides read TGCACCAGCAGCCCCGACAGGAAATCGTATGGCTACACCTTC. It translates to CTSSPDRKSYGYTF.

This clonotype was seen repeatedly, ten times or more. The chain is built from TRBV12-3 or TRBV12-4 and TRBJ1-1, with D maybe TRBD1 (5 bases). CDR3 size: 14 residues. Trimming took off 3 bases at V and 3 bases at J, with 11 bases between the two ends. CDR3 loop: CASSFVGVHTEAFF. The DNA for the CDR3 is TGTGCCAGCAGTTTCGTGGGGGTTCACACTGAAGCTTTCTTT.

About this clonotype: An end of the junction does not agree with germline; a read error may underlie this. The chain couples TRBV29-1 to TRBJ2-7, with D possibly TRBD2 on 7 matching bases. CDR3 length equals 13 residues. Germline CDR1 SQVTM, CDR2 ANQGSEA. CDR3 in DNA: TGTTGCGTTGAGGGGGGGCTAGCGGACGAGCAGTACTTC. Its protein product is CCVEGGLADEQYF.

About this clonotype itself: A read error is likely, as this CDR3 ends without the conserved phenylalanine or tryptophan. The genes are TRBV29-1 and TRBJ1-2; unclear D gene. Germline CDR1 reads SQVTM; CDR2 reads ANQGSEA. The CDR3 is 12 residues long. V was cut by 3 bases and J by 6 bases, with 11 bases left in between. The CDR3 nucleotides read TGCAGCGTTGATGGAGGAAATGATGGCTACACCTTA. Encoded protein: CSVDGGNDGYTL.

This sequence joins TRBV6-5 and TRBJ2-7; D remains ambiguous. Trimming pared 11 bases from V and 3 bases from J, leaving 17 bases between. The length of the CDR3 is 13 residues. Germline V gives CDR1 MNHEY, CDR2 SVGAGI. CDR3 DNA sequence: TGTGCCGGCTCGCGATCGGGTCTCTACGAGCAGTACTTC. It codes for CAGSRSGLYEQYF.

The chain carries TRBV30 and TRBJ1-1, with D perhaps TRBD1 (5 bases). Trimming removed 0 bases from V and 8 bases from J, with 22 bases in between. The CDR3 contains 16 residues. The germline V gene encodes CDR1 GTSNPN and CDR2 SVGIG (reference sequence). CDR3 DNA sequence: TGTGCCTGGAGTGTACTCGGCAGGGATAGGGAGACCGAAGCTTTCTTT. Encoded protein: CAWSVLGRDRETEAFF.

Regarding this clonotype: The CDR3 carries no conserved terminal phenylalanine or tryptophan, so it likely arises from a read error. The CDR3 region has the DNA TGTGTCAGCAGTTACGACAGGGTAGACACCGGGGAGCTGTTTTCT. Encoded protein: CVSSYDRVDTGELFS. This chain uses TRBV6-2 or TRBV6-3 with TRBJ2-2, with 7 bases lining up with TRBD1. CDR3 length: 15 residues. From germline, CDR1 is MNHEY and CDR2 SVGEGT.

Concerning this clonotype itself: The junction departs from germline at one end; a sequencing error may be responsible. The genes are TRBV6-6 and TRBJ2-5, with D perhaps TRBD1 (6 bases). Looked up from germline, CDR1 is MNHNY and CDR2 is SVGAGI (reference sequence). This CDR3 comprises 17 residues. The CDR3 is CASGYSTYRAPQETQYF. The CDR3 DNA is TGTGCCAGCGGTTACTCGACTTACAGGGCTCCCCAAGAAACCCAGTACTTC.

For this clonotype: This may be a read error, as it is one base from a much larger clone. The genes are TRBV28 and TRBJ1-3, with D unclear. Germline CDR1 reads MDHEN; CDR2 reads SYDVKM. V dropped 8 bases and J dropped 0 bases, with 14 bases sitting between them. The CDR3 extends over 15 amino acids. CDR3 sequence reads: CASGSKGSSGNTIYF. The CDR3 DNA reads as TGTGCCAGCGGTTCAAAGGGTTCCTCTGGAAACACCATATATTTT.

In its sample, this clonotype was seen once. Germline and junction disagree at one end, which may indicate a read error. The CDR3 DNA follows: TGTGCCAGCAGTTTTTCCGGGACTAGCGGTAAAGAGATCCAGTACTTC. Translating it yields CASSFSGTSGKEIQYF. The V call is TRBV6-9, the J call TRBJ2-5, with 11 bases identical to TRBD2. CDR3 length: 16 amino acids. CDR1 and CDR2 from the germline V gene are MNHGY and SVAAGI.

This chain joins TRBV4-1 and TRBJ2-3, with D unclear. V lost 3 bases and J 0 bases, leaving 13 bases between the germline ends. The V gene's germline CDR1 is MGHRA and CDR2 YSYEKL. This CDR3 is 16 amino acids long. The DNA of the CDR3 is TGCGCCAGCAGCCACCCAGCAGGCTCTAGCACAGATACGCAGTATTTT. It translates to CASSHPAGSSTDTQYF.

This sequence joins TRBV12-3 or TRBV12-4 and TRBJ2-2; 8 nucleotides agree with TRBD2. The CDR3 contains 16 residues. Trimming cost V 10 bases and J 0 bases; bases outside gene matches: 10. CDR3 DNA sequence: TGTGCCAACAGCTCTCCGGGACTAGCGAACACCGGGGAGCTGTTTTTT. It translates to CANSSPGLANTGELFF.

The CDR3 DNA is TGTGCCAGCTCACCGAAGAGCGGGAAAGAGACCCAGTACTTC. Its translation: CASSPKSGKETQYF. This sequence joins TRBV18 and TRBJ2-5, with 7 bases aligning to TRBD2. V lost 3 bases to trimming and J lost 3 bases; unmatched junction nucleotides: 4. The length of the CDR3 is 14 residues. Germline V gene data show CDR1 as KGHSH and CDR2 as LQKENI.

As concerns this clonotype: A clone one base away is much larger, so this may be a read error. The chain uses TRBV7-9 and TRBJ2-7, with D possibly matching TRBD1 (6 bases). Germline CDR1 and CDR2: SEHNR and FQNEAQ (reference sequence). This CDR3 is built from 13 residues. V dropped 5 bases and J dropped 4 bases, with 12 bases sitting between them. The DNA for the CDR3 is TGTGCCAGCAGCATTGGGACACGGTACGAGCAGTACTTC. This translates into CASSIGTRYEQYF.

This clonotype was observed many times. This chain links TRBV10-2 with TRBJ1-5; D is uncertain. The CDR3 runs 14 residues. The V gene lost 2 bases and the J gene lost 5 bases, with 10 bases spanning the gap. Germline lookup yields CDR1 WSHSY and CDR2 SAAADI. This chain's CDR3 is CASSERQSHQPQHF. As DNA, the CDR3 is TGCGCCAGCAGTGAGAGGCAGTCCCATCAGCCCCAGCATTTT.

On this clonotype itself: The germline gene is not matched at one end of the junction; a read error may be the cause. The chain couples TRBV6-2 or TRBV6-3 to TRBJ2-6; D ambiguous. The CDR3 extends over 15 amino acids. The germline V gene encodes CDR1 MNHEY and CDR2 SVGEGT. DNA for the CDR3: TGTGCCAGCAATGCCCATAACTCTGGGGTCAACGTCCTGACTTTC. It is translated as CASNAHNSGVNVLTF.

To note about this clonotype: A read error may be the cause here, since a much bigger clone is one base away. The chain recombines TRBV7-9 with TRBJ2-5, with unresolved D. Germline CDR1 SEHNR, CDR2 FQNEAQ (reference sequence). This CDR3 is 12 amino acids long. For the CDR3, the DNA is TGTGCCAGGAGCTTGGGGATGAAGACCCAGTACTTC. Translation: CARSLGMKTQYF.

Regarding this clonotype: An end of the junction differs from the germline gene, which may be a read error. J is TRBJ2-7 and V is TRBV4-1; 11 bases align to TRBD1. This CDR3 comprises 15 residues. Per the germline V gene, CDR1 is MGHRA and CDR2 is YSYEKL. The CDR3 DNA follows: TGCGTCAGCAGCCAAGGGACAGGGGGGGAATACGAGCAATACTTC. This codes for CVSSQGTGGEYEQYF.

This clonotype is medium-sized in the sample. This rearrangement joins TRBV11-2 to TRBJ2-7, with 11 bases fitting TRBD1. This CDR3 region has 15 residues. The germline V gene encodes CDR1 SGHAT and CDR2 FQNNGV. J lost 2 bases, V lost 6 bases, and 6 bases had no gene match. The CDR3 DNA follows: TGTGCCAGCAGAGAACCGGGACAGGGGGCCTACGAGCAGTACTTC. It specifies CASREPGQGAYEQYF.

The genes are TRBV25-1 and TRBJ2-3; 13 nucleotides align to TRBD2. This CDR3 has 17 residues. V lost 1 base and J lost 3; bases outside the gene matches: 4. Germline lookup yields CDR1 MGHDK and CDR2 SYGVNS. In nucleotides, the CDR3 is TGTGCCAGCAGTGAATTGCGGACTAGCGGGAGAACAGATACGCAGTATTTT. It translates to CASSELRTSGRTDTQYF.

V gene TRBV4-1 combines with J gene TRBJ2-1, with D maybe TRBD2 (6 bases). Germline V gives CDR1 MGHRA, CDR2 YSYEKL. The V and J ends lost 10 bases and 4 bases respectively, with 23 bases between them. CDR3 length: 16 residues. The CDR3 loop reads CANSQGSGEPYNEQFF. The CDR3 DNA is TGCGCCAACAGTCAAGGTTCGGGAGAGCCTTACAATGAGCAGTTCTTC.

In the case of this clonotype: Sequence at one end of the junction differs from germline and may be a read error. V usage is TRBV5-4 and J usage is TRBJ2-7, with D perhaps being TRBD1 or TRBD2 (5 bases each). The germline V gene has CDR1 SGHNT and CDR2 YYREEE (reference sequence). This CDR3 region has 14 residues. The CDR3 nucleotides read TGTGCCAACAGCGTGCTGGGACCGTCCTACGACCAGTACTTC. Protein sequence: CANSVLGPSYDQYF.

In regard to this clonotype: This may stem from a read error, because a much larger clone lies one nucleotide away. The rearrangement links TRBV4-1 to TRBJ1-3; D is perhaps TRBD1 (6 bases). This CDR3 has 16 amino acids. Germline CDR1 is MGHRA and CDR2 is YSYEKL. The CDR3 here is CASSQQGGLRGYTIYF. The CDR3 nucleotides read TGCGCCAGCAGCCAACAAGGGGGACTTCGTGGATACACCATATATTTT.